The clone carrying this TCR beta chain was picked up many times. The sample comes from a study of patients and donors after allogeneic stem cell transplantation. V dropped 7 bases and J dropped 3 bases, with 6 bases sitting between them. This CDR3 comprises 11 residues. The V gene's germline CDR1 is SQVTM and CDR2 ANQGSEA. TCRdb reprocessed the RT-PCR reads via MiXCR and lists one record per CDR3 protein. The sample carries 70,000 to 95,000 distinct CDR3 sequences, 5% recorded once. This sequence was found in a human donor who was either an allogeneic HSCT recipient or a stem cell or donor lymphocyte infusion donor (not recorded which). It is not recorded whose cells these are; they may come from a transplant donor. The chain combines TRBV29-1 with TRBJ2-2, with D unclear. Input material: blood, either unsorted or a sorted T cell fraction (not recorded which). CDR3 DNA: TGCAGCGCGAAGGACACCGGGGAGCTGTTTTTT. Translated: CSAKDTGELFF.